The rows below give T cell receptor beta chains drawn from one sample of a study of T cell repertoires in cytomegalovirus infection. TCRdb processed the reads anew with MiXCR; each CDR3 protein has one entry. The table includes around 630,000 distinct CDR3 sequences, roughly a quarter detected once. Sequencing was carried out using CD8+ T cells from PBMCs. These receptors came from a human donor in good health (CMV status not recorded). Some clones in this sample may be carry-over from other donors' samples. The CDR3 runs from the conserved cysteine through the conserved F or W. A D gene is named only where the DNA matches it firmly. Clone size appears in some rows only: once, few, many, or a class for an expanded clone.

>TRBV7-4|NA|TRBJ2-1|TRBD1
CASSLGTGTRNEQFF
TGTGCCAGCAGCTTAGGGACAGGGACCCGGAATGAGCAGTTCTTC
>TRBV29-1|few|TRBJ1-2|NA
CSVSLGRSRGYTF
TGCAGCGTCTCCCTGGGGAGGAGTCGTGGCTACACCTTC
>TRBV5-5|many|TRBJ1-1|NA
CASSRTGWDTEAFF
TGTGCCAGCAGTAGAACAGGGTGGGACACTGAAGCTTTCTTT
>TRBV28|few|TRBJ1-1|NA
CASSLMEGVGDTEAFF
TGTGCCAGCAGTCTAATGGAGGGGGTTGGTGACACTGAAGCTTTCTTT
>TRBV14|NA|TRBJ2-1|NA
CASSQVYRELFF
TGTGCCAGCAGCCAAGTATACAGGGAATTGTTCTTC
>TRBV7-9|few|TRBJ2-2|NA
CASRSRAGELFF
TGTGCCAGCAGGTCAAGAGCTGGGGAGCTGTTTTTT
>TRBV28|many|TRBJ2-3|NA
CASSTATSGTDTQYF
TGTGCCAGCAGCACAGCAACTAGTGGCACAGATACGCAGTATTTT
>TRBV4-1|many|TRBJ2-7|NA
CASSQDPAGLEQYF
TGCGCCAGCAGCCAAGATCCGGCGGGTTTGGAGCAGTACTTC
>TRBV12-3/TRBV12-4|few|TRBJ2-7|NA
CASSLGPPSSYEQYF
TGTGCCAGCAGTTTAGGACCCCCGAGCTCCTACGAGCAGTACTTC
>TRBV25-1|NA|TRBJ1-1|TRBD1
CASSEGGQLEDFF
TGTGCCAGCAGTGAAGGGGGACAGCTTGAAGACTTCTTT
>TRBV29-1|NA|TRBJ1-5|NA
CSVLAGGNQPQHF
TGCAGCGTTCTGGCGGGAGGCAATCAGCCCCAGCATTTT
>TRBV6-8|few|TRBJ2-1|TRBD2
CASSLVSGGIKNEQFF
TGTGCCAGCAGTTTGGTTAGCGGGGGGATAAAGAATGAGCAGTTCTTC
>TRBV7-2|many|TRBJ2-1|NA
CASSLERSSYNEQFF
TGTGCCAGCAGCCTAGAGCGTAGCTCCTACAATGAGCAGTTCTTC
>TRBV19|few|TRBJ2-1|NA
CASSIKGESYNEQFF
TGTGCCAGTAGTATAAAGGGAGAAAGTTACAATGAGCAGTTCTTC
>TRBV6-2/TRBV6-3|NA|TRBJ1-1|NA
CASSADIAEAFF
TGTGCCAGCAGTGCTGACATCGCTGAAGCTTTCTTT
>TRBV28|NA|TRBJ1-2|TRBD1
CASSLVGTGRNYGYTF
TGTGCCAGCAGTCTCGTAGGGACAGGGAGAAACTATGGCTACACCTTC
>TRBV20-1|few|TRBJ2-3|NA
CSARGGGGSTDTQYF
TGCAGTGCTAGAGGGGGAGGGGGGAGCACAGATACGCAGTATTTT
>TRBV29-1|few|TRBJ1-1|TRBD1
CSVPRGTEAFF
TGCAGCGTTCCCAGGGGGACTGAAGCTTTCTTT
>TRBV4-1|NA|TRBJ1-4|NA
CASSPTRATNEKLFF
TGCGCCAGCAGCCCGACTCGGGCAACTAATGAAAAACTGTTTTTT
>TRBV7-9|many|TRBJ2-3|NA
CAASLGTDTQYF
TGTGCCGCAAGCCTGGGCACAGATACGCAGTATTTT
>TRBV29-1|few|TRBJ2-1|NA
CSVEEDEQFF
TGCAGCGTTGAAGAAGACGAGCAGTTCTTC
>TRBV10-3|few|TRBJ2-1|TRBD1
CAIRTPGQGNNEQFF
TGTGCCATCAGAACCCCGGGACAGGGGAATAATGAGCAGTTCTTC
>TRBV4-2|NA|TRBJ2-3|NA
CASSQGVSLPTDMQYF
TGTGCCAGCAGCCAAGGGGTTAGCCTTCCCACAGATATGCAGTATTTT
>TRBV7-2|many|TRBJ1-2|TRBD1
CASSLGHGQADYGYTF
TGTGCCAGCAGCTTAGGACACGGACAGGCGGACTATGGCTACACCTTC
>TRBV7-6|NA|TRBJ1-2|NA
CASAERGTSPNYGYTF
TGTGCCAGCGCCGAAAGAGGTACCAGCCCTAACTATGGCTACACCTTC